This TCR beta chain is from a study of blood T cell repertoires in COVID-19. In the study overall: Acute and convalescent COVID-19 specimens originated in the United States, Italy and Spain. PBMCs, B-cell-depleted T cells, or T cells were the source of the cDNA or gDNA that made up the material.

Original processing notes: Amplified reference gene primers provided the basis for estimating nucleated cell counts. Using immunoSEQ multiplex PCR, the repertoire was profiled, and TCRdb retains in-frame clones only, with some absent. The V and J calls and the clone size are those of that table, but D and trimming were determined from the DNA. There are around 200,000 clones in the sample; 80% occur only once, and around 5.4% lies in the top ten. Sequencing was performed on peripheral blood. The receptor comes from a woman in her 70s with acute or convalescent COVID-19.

The DNA for the CDR3 is TGCGCCAGCAGCTTGGGGCAGGGGGCGTCCGGCTTCTCTGGAAACACCATATATTTT. Translating gives CASSLGQGASGFSGNTIYF. The chain links TRBV5-1 to TRBJ1-3, with 8 bases fitting TRBD1. CDR1 and CDR2 (germline): SGHRS, YFSETQ. CDR3 length: 19 residues. J was trimmed by 0 bases and V by 0 bases; bases with no gene match: 11.